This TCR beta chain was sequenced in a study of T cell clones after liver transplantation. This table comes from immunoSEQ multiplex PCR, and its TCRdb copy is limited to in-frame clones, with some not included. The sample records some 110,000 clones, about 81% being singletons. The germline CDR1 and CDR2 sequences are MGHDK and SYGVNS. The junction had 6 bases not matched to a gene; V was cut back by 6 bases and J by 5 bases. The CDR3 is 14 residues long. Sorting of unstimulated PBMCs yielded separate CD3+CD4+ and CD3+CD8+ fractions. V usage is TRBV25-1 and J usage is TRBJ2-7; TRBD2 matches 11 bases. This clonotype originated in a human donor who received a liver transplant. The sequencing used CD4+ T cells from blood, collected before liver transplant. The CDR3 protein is CASRKTSGDHEQYF. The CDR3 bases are TGTGCCAGCAGGAAGACTAGCGGGGACCACGAGCAGTACTTC.